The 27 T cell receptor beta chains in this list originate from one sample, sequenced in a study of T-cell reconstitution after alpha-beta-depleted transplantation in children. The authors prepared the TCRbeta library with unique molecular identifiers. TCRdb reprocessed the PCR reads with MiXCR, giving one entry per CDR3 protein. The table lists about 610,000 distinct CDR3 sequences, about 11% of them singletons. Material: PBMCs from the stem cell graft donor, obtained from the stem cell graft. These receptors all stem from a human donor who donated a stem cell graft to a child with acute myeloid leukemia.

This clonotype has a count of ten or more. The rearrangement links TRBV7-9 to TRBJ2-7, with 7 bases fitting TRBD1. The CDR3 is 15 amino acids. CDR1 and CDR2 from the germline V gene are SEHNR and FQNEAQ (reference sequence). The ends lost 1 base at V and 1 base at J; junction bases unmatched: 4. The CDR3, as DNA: TGTGCCAGCAGCTTAGAGGCCAGGGGGTCCTACGAGCAGTACTTC. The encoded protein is CASSLEARGSYEQYF.

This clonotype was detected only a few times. The CDR3 protein is CAWSKWAGNQPQHF. CDR3 bases: TGTGCCTGGAGTAAGTGGGCTGGCAATCAGCCCCAGCATTTT. The V gene is TRBV30, the J gene TRBJ1-5; unclear D gene. Germline CDR1 is GTSNPN and CDR2 is SVGIG (reference sequence). Trimming removed 2 bases from V and 2 bases from J, with 10 bases in between. The CDR3 loop spans 14 amino acids.

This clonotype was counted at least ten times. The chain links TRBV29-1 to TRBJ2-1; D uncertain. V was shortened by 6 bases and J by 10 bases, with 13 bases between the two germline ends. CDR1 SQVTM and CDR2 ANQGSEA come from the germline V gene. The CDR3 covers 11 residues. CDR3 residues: CSVETDLEQFF. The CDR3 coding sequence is TGCAGCGTCGAAACCGACCTCGAGCAGTTCTTC.

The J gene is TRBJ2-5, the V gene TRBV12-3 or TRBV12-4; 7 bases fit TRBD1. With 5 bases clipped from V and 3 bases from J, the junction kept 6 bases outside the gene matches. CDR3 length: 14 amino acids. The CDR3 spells CASSPLTGEETQYF. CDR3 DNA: TGTGCCAGCAGTCCTCTCACAGGGGAAGAGACCCAGTACTTC.

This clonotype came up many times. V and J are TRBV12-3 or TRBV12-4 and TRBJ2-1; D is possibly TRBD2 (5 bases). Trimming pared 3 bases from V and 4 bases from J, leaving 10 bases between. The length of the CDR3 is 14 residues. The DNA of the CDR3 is TGTGCCAGCAGTTTTAGTCGGGGATACAATGAGCAGTTCTTC. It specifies CASSFSRGYNEQFF.

The CDR3 DNA follows: TGTGCCAGCAGCTTAGAGTCAGGCGTAAATGAAAAACTGTTTTTT. The encoded protein is CASSLESGVNEKLFF. The chain has TRBV7-9 and TRBJ1-4, with D hard to call. Germline-derived CDR1 and CDR2 are SEHNR and FQNEAQ (reference sequence). CDR3 length: 15 residues. Trimming took 1 base from V and 5 from J, leaving 11 bases between them.

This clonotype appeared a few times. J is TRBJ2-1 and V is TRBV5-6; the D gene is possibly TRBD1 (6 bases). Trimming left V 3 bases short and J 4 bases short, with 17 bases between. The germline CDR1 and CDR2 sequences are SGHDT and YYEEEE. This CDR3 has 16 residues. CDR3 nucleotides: TGTGCCAGCAGCTCATCACAATTGGGACAATACAATGAGCAGTTCTTC. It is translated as CASSSSQLGQYNEQFF.

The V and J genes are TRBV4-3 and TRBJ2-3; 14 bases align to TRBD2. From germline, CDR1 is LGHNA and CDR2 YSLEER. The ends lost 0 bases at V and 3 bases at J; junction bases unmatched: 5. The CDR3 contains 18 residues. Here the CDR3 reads CASSQDGTSGSGTDTQYF. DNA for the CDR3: TGCGCCAGCAGCCAAGATGGGACTAGCGGGAGCGGGACAGATACGCAGTATTTT.

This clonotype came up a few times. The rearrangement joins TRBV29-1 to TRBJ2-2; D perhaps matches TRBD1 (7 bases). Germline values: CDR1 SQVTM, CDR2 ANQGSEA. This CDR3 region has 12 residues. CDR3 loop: CTAGGGTGELFF. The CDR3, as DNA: TGCACCGCAGGGGGAGGCACCGGGGAGCTGTTTTTT.

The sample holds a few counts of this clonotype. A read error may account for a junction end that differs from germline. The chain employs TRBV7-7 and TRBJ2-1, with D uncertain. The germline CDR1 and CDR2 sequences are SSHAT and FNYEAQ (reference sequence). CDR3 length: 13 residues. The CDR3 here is CASSLATSNEQFF. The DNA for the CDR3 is TGTGCTAGCAGCTTAGCTACCTCCAATGAGCAGTTCTTC.

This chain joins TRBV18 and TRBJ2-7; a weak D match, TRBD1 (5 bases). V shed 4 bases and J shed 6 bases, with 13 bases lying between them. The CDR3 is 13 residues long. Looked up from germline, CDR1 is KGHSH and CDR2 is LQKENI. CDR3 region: CASSLQGRTEQYF. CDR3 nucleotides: TGTGCCAGCTCACTGCAGGGTCGGACCGAGCAGTACTTC.

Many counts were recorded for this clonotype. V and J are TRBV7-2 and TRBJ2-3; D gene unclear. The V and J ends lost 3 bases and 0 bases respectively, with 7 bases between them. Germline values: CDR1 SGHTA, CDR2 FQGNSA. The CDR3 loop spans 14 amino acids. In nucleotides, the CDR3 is TGTGCCAGCAGCTTTTGGCGGAGCACAGATACGCAGTATTTT. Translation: CASSFWRSTDTQYF.

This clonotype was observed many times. The CDR3: CASRTGTGNQPQHF. Here the CDR3 DNA reads TGTGCCAGCAGGACCGGGACAGGCAATCAGCCCCAGCATTTT. The rearrangement links TRBV12-3 or TRBV12-4 to TRBJ1-5, with 7 bases that match TRBD1. Trimming removed 6 bases from V and 2 bases from J; junction bases left unmatched: 4. This CDR3 spans 14 amino acids.

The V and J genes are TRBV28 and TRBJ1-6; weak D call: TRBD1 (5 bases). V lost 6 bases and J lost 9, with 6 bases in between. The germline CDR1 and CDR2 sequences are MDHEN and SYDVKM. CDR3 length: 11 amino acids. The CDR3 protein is CASRGGSPLHF. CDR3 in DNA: TGTGCCAGCAGGGGGGGTTCACCCCTCCACTTT.

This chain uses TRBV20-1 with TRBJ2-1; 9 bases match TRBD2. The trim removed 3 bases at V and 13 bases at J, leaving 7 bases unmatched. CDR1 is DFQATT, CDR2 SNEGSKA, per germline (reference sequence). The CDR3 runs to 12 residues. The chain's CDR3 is CSARRGGSGQFF. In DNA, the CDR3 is TGCAGTGCTAGGCGGGGGGGATCGGGACAGTTCTTC.

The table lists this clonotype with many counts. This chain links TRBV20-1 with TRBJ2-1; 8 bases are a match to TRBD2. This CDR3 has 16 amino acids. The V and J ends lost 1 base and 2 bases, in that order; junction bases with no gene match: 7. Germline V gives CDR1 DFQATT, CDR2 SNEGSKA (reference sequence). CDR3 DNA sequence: TGCAGTGCTAGAGTCAGCGGGAGAGGCCCCTACAATGAGCAGTTCTTC. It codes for CSARVSGRGPYNEQFF.

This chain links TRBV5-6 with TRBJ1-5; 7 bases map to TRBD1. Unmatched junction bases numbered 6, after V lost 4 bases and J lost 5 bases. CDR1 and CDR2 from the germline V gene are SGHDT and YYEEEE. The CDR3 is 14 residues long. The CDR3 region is CASSDLRGDQPQHF. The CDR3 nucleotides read TGTGCCAGCAGCGATCTCAGGGGGGATCAGCCCCAGCATTTT.

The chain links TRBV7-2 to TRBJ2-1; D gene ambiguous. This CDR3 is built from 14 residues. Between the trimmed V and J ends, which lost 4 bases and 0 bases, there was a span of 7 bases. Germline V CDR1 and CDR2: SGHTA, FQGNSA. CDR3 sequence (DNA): TGTGCCAGCAGCTCCTCTTACTCCTACAATGAGCAGTTCTTC. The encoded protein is CASSSSYSYNEQFF. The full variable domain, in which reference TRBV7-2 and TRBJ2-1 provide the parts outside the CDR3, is GAGVSQSPSNKVTEKGKDVELRCDPISGHTALYWYRQSLGQGLEFLIYFQGNSAPDKSGLPSDRFSAERTGGSVSTLTIQRTQQEDSAVYLCASSSSYSYNEQFFGPGTRLTVL.

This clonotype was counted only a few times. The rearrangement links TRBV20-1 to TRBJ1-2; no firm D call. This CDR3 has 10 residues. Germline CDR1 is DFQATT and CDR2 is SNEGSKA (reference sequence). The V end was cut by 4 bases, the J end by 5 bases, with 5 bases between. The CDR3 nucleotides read TGCAGTGCTACCACGTATGGCTACACCTTC. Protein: CSATTYGYTF.

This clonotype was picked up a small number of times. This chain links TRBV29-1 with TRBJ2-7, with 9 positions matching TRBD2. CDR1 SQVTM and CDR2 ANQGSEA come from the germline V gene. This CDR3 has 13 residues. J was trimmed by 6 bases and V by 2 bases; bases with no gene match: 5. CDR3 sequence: CSVESSGVREQYF. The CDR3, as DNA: TGCAGCGTTGAATCTAGCGGGGTCCGCGAGCAGTACTTC.

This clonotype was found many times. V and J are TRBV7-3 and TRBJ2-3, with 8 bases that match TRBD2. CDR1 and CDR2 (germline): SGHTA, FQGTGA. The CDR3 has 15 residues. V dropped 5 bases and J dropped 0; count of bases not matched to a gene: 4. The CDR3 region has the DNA TGTGCCAGCAGCCCTCGGGGGGGAAGCACAGATACGCAGTATTTT. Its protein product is CASSPRGGSTDTQYF.

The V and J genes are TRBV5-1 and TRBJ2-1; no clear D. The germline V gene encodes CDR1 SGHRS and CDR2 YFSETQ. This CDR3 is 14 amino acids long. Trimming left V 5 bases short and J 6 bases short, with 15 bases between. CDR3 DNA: TGCGCCAGCAGACAATTGCTGCAGCGCAATGAGCAGTTCTTC. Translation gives CASRQLLQRNEQFF.

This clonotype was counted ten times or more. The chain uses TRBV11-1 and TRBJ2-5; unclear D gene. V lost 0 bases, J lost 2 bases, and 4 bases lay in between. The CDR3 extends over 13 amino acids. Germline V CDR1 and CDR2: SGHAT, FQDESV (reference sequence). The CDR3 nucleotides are TGTGCCAGCAGCTTAGCGGCACAAGAGACCCAGTACTTC. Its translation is CASSLAAQETQYF.

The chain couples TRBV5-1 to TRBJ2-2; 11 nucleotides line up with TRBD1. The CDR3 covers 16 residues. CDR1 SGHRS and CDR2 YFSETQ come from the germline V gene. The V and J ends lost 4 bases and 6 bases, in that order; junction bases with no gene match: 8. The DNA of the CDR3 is TGCGCCAGCAGCCAAACCGGGACAGGGGGATCCGGGGAGCTGTTTTTT. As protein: CASSQTGTGGSGELFF.

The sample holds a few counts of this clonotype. Here the CDR3 reads CASSPAGGTQYF. CDR3 in DNA: TGTGCCAGCTCACCCGCAGGGGGGACCCAGTACTTC. This rearrangement joins TRBV18 to TRBJ2-5, with TRBD1 matching 7 bases. Germline V gene lookup returns CDR1 KGHSH and CDR2 LQKENI. J lost 7 bases, V lost 3 bases, and 2 bases had no gene match. The CDR3 length is 12 residues.

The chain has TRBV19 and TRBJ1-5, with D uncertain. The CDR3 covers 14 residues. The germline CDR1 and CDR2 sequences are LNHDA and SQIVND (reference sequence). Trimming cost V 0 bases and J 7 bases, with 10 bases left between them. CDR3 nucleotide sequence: TGTGCCAGTAGTATAGATGAGGGTAGCCAGCCCCAGCATTTT. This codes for CASSIDEGSQPQHF.

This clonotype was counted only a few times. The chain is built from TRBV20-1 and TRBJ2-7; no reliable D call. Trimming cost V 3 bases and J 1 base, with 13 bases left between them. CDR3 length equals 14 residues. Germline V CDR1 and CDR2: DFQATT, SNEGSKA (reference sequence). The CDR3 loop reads CSASGFRASYEQYF. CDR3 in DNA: TGCAGTGCTAGCGGGTTTCGGGCTTCCTACGAGCAGTACTTC.